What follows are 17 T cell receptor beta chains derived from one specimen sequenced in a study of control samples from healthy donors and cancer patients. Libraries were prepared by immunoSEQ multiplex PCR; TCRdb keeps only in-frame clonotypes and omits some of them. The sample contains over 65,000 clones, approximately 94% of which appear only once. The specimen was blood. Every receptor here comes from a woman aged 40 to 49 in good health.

CDR3 DNA: TGTGCCAGCCGACAGGACGAGCAGTACTTC. It translates to CASRQDEQYF. This sequence joins TRBV2 and TRBJ2-7; possible D gene TRBD1, 6 bases. The germline CDR1 and CDR2 sequences are SNHLY and FYNNEI. Trimming shortened V by 8 bases and J by 5 bases, and 7 bases separated the two germline ends. The CDR3 is made up of 10 amino acids.

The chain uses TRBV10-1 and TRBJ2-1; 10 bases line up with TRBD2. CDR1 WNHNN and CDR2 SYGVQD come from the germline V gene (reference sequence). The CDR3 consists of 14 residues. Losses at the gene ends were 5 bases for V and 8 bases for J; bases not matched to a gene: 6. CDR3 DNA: TGCGCCAGCAGTTGGACTAGCGGAGGCGATGAGCAGTTCTTC. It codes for CASSWTSGGDEQFF.

The CDR3 region has the DNA TGTGCCACAGGGACTAGCGGGAGGAGCTCCTACGAGCAGTACTTC. This codes for CATGTSGRSSYEQYF. The chain has TRBV6-5 and TRBJ2-7, with 15 bases identical to TRBD2. The germline V gene has CDR1 MNHEY and CDR2 SVGAGI. V lost 10 bases and J lost 0; bases outside the gene matches: 4. The CDR3 spans 15 residues.

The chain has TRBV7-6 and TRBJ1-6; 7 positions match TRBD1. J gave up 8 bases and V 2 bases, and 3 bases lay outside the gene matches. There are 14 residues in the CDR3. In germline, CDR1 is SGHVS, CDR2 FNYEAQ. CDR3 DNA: TGTGCCAGCAGCTTAACGGGACAGTATTCACCCCTCCACTTT. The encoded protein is CASSLTGQYSPLHF.

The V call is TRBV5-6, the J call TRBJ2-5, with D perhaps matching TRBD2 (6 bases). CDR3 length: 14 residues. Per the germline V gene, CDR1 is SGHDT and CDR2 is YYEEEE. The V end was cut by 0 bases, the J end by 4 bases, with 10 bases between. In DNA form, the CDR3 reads TGTGCCAGCAGCTTGGTTAGGGGAGGAGAGACCCAGTACTTC. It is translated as CASSLVRGGETQYF.

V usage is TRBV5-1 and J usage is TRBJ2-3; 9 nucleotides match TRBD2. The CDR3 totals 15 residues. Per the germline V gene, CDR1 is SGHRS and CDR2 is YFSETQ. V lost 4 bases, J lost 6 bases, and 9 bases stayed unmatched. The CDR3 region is CASSEQGLAPDTQYF. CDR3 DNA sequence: TGCGCCAGCAGCGAACAGGGACTAGCCCCCGATACGCAGTATTTT.

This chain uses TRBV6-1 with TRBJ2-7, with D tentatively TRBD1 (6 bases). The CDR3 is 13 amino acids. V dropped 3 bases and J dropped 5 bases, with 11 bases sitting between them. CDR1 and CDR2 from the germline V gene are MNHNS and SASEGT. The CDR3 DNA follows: TGTGCCAGCAGTGATGAGAGGGACAACGAGCAGTACTTC. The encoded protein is CASSDERDNEQYF.

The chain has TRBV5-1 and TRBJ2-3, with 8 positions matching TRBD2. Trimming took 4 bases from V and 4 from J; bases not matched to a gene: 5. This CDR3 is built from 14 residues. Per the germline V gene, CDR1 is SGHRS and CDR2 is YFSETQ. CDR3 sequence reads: CASSGTSSADTQYF. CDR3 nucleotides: TGCGCCAGCAGCGGGACTAGTAGCGCAGATACGCAGTATTTT.

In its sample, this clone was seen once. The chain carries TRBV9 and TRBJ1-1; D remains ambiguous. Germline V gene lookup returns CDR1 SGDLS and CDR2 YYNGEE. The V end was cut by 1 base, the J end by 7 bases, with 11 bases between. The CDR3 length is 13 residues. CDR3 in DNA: TGTGCCAGCAGCGTATGGGAGCGGGGTGAAGCTTTCTTT. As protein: CASSVWERGEAFF.

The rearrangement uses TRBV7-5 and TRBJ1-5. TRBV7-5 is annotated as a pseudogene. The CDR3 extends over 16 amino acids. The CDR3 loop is CVRSLEGGGGSQPQHF. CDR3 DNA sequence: TGTGTCAGAAGCTTAGAAGGGGGAGGAGGCAGTCAGCCCCAGCATTTT.

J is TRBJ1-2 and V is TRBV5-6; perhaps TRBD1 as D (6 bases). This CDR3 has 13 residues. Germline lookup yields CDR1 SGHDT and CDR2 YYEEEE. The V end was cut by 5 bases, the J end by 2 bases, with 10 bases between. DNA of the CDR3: TGTGCCAGCAGTTCCGGACAGAACTATGGCTACACCTTC. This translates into CASSSGQNYGYTF.

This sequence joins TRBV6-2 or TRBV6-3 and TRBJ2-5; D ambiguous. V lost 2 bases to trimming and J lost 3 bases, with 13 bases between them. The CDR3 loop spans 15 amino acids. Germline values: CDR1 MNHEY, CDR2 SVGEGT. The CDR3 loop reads CASSYDAPPEETQYF. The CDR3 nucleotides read TGTGCCAGCAGTTACGATGCACCCCCCGAAGAGACCCAGTACTTC.

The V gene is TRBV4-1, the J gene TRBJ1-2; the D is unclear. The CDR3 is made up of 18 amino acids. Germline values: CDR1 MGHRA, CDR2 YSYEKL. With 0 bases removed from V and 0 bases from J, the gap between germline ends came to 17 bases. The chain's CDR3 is CASSQDREVPDSNYGYTF. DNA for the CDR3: TGCGCCAGCAGCCAAGATAGGGAAGTTCCCGATTCTAACTATGGCTACACCTTC.

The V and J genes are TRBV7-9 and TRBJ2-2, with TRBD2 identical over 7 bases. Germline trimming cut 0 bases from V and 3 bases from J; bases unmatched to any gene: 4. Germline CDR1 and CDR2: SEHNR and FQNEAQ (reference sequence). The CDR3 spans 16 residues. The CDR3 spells CASSLARLADTGELFF. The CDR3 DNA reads TGTGCCAGCAGCTTAGCGCGGCTAGCGGACACCGGGGAGCTGTTTTTT. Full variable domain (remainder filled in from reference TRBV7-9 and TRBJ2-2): DTGVSQNPRHKITKRGQNVTFRCDPISEHNRLYWYRQTLGQGPEFLTYFQNEAQLEKSRLLSDRFSAERPKGSFSTLEIQRTEQGDSAMYLCASSLARLADTGELFFGEGSRLTVL.

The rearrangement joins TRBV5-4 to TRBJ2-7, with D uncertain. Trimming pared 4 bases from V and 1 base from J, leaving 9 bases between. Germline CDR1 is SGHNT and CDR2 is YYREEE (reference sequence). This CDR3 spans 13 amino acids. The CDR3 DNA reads TGTGCCAGCAGCCCCGGTGGTTCCTACGAGCAGTACTTC. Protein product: CASSPGGSYEQYF.

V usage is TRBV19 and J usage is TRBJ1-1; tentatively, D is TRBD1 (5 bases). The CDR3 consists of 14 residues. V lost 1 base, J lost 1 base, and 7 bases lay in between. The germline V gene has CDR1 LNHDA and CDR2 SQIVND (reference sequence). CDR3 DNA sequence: TGTGCCAGTAGTATAGTGGGGGGGAACACTGAAGCTTTCTTT. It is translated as CASSIVGGNTEAFF.

The CDR3: CASSQGQGFQPQHF. DNA of the CDR3: TGTGCCAGCAGTCAGGGGCAGGGGTTTCAGCCCCAGCATTTT. The V and J genes are TRBV6-6 and TRBJ1-5; weak D call: TRBD1 (6 bases). V lost 5 bases, J lost 6 bases, and 14 bases lay in between. Germline loops: CDR1 MNHNY, CDR2 SVGAGI (reference sequence). CDR3 length equals 14 residues.